What follows are 31 T cell receptor beta chains derived from one specimen sequenced in a study of OX40 agonist ivuxolimab in advanced cancers. Method: immunoSEQ multiplex PCR; TCRdb's copy keeps in-frame clones and lacks some. The data contain about 33,000 clones, roughly 84% of them seen just once; the ten biggest clones take up around a fifth. The specimen comprised CD4+ or CD8+ T cells sorted from blood, sampled in a trial of the OX40 agonist ivuxolimab. Receptors were obtained from an adult with an advanced solid tumor such as melanoma, head and neck, liver or kidney cancer.

The chain combines TRBV6-5 with TRBJ2-1, with unresolved D. This CDR3 has 15 residues. The V gene lost 4 bases and the J gene lost 0 bases, with 10 bases spanning the gap. CDR1 and CDR2 (germline): MNHEY, SVGAGI. Here the CDR3 DNA reads TGTGCCAGCAGTTCGGCGGCTAGCTCCTACAATGAGCAGTTCTTC. Translation: CASSSAASSYNEQFF.

J is TRBJ2-6 and V is TRBV19; TRBD1 matches 8 bases. Germline V gene lookup returns CDR1 LNHDA and CDR2 SQIVND (reference sequence). V shed 3 bases and J 7 bases; nucleotides not matched to a gene: 5. This CDR3 spans 15 amino acids. In nucleotides, the CDR3 is TGTGCCAGTAGTATTGGGACAGGTGGTGCCAACGTCCTGACTTTC. This encodes CASSIGTGGANVLTF.

This chain connects TRBV5-5 to TRBJ2-7; the D call may be TRBD1 or TRBD2 (5 bases each). Trimming left V 1 base short and J 6 bases short, with 11 bases between. In germline, CDR1 is SGHKS, CDR2 YYEKEE (reference sequence). The CDR3 is made up of 13 amino acids. For the CDR3, the DNA is TGTGCCAGCAGCTTGCGACGGGGCGTCGAGCAGTACTTC. Translating it yields CASSLRRGVEQYF.

This chain links TRBV9 with TRBJ2-2; 8 bases match TRBD2. The CDR3 is made up of 16 amino acids. The J segment lost 1 base and the V segment lost 1 base, leaving 3 bases of the junction unmatched. Germline CDR1 reads SGDLS; CDR2 reads YYNGEE. The CDR3 loop is CASSVKRELNTGELFF. The CDR3 DNA is TGTGCCAGCAGCGTAAAGCGGGAGTTGAACACCGGGGAGCTGTTTTTT.

Comment on this clone: Compared with germline, one end of the junction differs, possibly owing to a read error. The gene calls are TRBV7-7 and TRBJ1-5; 8 bases are a match to TRBD1. The length of the CDR3 is 16 residues. Germline loops: CDR1 SSHAT, CDR2 FNYEAQ (reference sequence). Here the CDR3 DNA reads TGTGCTAGCAGCTCAATGGACAGGGTCAGCAATCAGCCCCAGCATTTT. Its translation: CASSSMDRVSNQPQHF.

The chain couples TRBV11-2 to TRBJ2-7; D is possibly TRBD1 (6 bases). Trimming stripped 1 base from V and 1 base from J, with 11 bases between. The length of the CDR3 is 15 residues. Germline V gene sequence: CDR1 SGHAT, CDR2 FQNNGV. The CDR3 bases are TGTGCCAGCAGCTTAGCCGGGACACTTTCCTACGAGCAGTACTTC. Its translation: CASSLAGTLSYEQYF.

This clone is a singleton in its sample. This sequence joins TRBV10-3 and TRBJ2-3; the match to TRBD1 covers 9 bases. Germline V lookup: CDR1 ENHRY, CDR2 SYGVKD. Trimming removed 0 bases from V and 2 bases from J; junction bases left unmatched: 6. This CDR3 has 17 amino acids. Here the CDR3 reads CAISESRGTGLTDTQYF. CDR3 nucleotides: TGTGCCATCAGTGAGTCGAGAGGGACAGGGCTCACAGATACGCAGTATTTT.

The rearrangement links TRBV5-6 to TRBJ2-6, with 7 nucleotides matching TRBD2. Trimming at V came to 5 bases and at J to 0 bases, leaving 2 bases not matched to a gene. Germline lookup yields CDR1 SGHDT and CDR2 YYEEEE. This CDR3 contains 15 residues. The CDR3 is CASRWGGSGANVLTF. The CDR3 coding sequence is TGTGCCAGCAGGTGGGGGGGCTCTGGGGCCAACGTCCTGACTTTC.

The J gene is TRBJ2-1, the V gene TRBV5-6; TRBD1 matches at 7 bases. CDR1 SGHDT and CDR2 YYEEEE come from the germline V gene. This CDR3 is 17 amino acids long. V was pared by 0 bases and J by 0 bases, with 6 bases of the junction left unmatched. This CDR3 is CASSLVTGDSSYNEQFF. DNA of the CDR3: TGTGCCAGCAGCTTGGTTACAGGGGATAGCTCCTACAATGAGCAGTTCTTC.

This chain joins TRBV29-1 and TRBJ2-7; weak D call: TRBD1 (5 bases). Germline-derived CDR1 and CDR2 are SQVTM and ANQGSEA. With 7 bases removed from V and 0 bases from J, the gap between germline ends came to 13 bases. The CDR3 is 13 amino acids. The CDR3: CSAMTVNSYEQYF. The CDR3 DNA is TGCAGCGCCATGACAGTCAACTCCTACGAGCAGTACTTC.

The chain couples TRBV27 to TRBJ1-5; tentatively, D is TRBD1 (6 bases). V dropped 6 bases and J dropped 5 bases, with 11 bases sitting between them. Germline V gene data show CDR1 as MNHEY and CDR2 as SMNVEV (reference sequence). The CDR3 sequence is 13 residues long. The CDR3 sequence: CASSHRAHQPQHF. CDR3 coding DNA: TGTGCCAGCAGCCACAGGGCCCATCAGCCCCAGCATTTT.

The chain links TRBV6-4 to TRBJ2-1; 8 bases are shared with TRBD2. From germline, CDR1 is MRHNA and CDR2 SNTAGT. The CDR3 has 15 residues. Losses at the gene ends were 3 bases for V and 8 bases for J; bases not matched to a gene: 9. The CDR3 region is CASSDGYSGGDEQFF. The CDR3 coding sequence is TGTGCCAGCAGTGATGGATACAGCGGGGGCGATGAGCAGTTCTTC.

V gene TRBV28 combines with J gene TRBJ1-2; 11 bases fit TRBD1. Germline assignment: CDR1 MDHEN and CDR2 SYDVKM. The CDR3 length is 17 residues. The V and J ends lost 6 bases and 1 base, in that order; junction bases with no gene match: 10. CDR3 nucleotide sequence: TGTGCCAGCAGCCCCTGGGACAGGGGGACTAGTAACTATGGCTACACCTTC. Translating it yields CASSPWDRGTSNYGYTF.

This clone was counted a few times. The rearrangement links TRBV11-1 to TRBJ2-3, with 7 bases aligning to TRBD2. V trimming: 4 bases; J trimming: 3 bases; junction bases outside the gene matches: 7. Germline V gene lookup returns CDR1 SGHAT and CDR2 FQDESV (reference sequence). The CDR3 contains 15 residues. CDR3 sequence: CASSYRLAMTDTQYF. The CDR3 DNA follows: TGTGCCAGCAGCTACAGACTAGCCATGACAGATACGCAGTATTTT.

The CDR3 region is CASSRKAHRGDNSNQPQHF. CDR3 sequence (DNA): TGTGCCAGCAGCCGAAAAGCACACAGGGGCGACAATAGCAATCAGCCCCAGCATTTT. This rearrangement joins TRBV21-1 to TRBJ1-5; the tabulated D call, TRBD1, remains unverified against the DNA. TRBV21-1 is a pseudogene. The CDR3 is made up of 19 amino acids.

The chain links TRBV30 to TRBJ1-2; tentatively, D is TRBD1 (5 bases). With 1 base removed from V and 6 bases from J, the gap between germline ends came to 12 bases. Germline-derived CDR1 and CDR2 are GTSNPN and SVGIG (reference sequence). This CDR3 is 13 amino acids long. CDR3 sequence: CAWSDGTPHGYTF. The CDR3 region has the DNA TGTGCCTGGAGTGACGGGACTCCCCATGGCTACACCTTC. The entire variable domain, with the rest obtained from reference TRBV30 and TRBJ1-2, is as follows: SQTIHQWPATLVQPVGSPLSLECTVEGTSNPNLYWYRQAAGRGLQLLFYSVGIGQISSEVPQNLSASRPQDRQFILSSKKLLLSDSGFYLCAWSDGTPHGYTFGSGTRLTVV.

The chain carries TRBV4-2 and TRBJ2-3, with 9 bases that match TRBD2. V was pared by 1 base and J by 4 bases, with 6 bases of the junction left unmatched. CDR3 length: 16 amino acids. Germline-derived CDR1 and CDR2 are LGHNA and YNFKEQ. CDR3 protein: CASSQAGGGASDTQYF. CDR3 nucleotide sequence: TGTGCCAGCAGCCAAGCTGGCGGGGGGGCGTCAGATACGCAGTATTTT.

The CDR3 DNA reads TGCGCCAGCAGCCTTAGCGGGGGGGCCTCCGGGGAGCTGTTTTTT. Amino acids: CASSLSGGASGELFF. J is TRBJ2-2 and V is TRBV5-1; 11 bases agree with TRBD2. In germline, CDR1 is SGHRS, CDR2 YFSETQ. The CDR3 spans 15 residues. With 4 bases clipped from V and 6 bases from J, the junction kept 5 bases outside the gene matches.

This clone was seen once. The chain combines TRBV6-6 with TRBJ1-2; D is unclear. The V end was cut by 6 bases, the J end by 2 bases, with 13 bases between. This CDR3 comprises 14 residues. CDR1 MNHNY and CDR2 SVGAGI come from the germline V gene (reference sequence). The CDR3 nucleotides are TGTGCCAGCAGCCACACTACCCTAAACTATGGCTACACCTTC. This sequence encodes CASSHTTLNYGYTF.

The chain employs TRBV5-4 and TRBJ2-1; 12 bases agree with TRBD2. This CDR3 spans 15 amino acids. Germline CDR1 and CDR2: SGHNT and YYREEE (reference sequence). The ends lost 4 bases at V and 3 bases at J; junction bases unmatched: 2. CDR3 residues: CASSPSGGGYNEQFF. The CDR3, as DNA: TGTGCCAGCAGCCCTAGCGGGGGGGGCTACAATGAGCAGTTCTTC.

This chain joins TRBV5-6 and TRBJ2-7; unclear D gene. V dropped 1 base and J dropped 1 base, with 9 bases sitting between them. The germline V gene encodes CDR1 SGHDT and CDR2 YYEEEE. The CDR3 consists of 14 residues. The CDR3 is CASSLNSASYEQYF. The CDR3 DNA sequence: TGTGCCAGCAGCTTGAACTCAGCTTCCTACGAGCAGTACTTC.

This chain uses TRBV27 with TRBJ2-3; D unresolved. CDR3 length equals 10 residues. CDR1 is MNHEY and CDR2 is SMNVEV in the germline V gene (reference sequence). V was shortened by 7 bases and J by 5 bases, with 4 bases between the two germline ends. Here the CDR3 DNA reads TGTGCCAGCATCGGAGATACGCAGTATTTT. Its translation is CASIGDTQYF.

The CDR3 bases are TGCGCCAGCAGCTTGGGTAACTATGGCTACACCTTC. Amino acid sequence: CASSLGNYGYTF. The chain combines TRBV5-1 with TRBJ1-2; D call uncertain. Trimming removed 0 bases at V and 1 base at J, with 1 base between. The germline V gene encodes CDR1 SGHRS and CDR2 YFSETQ. CDR3 size: 12 residues.

The chain recombines TRBV19 with TRBJ2-3; 9 positions agree with TRBD1. CDR1 and CDR2 (germline): LNHDA, SQIVND (reference sequence). CDR3 length: 19 amino acids. Trimming removed 0 bases from V and 6 bases from J; junction bases left unmatched: 16. This CDR3 is CASSIDPPGLGQGADTQYF. Written as DNA, the CDR3 is TGTGCCAGTAGTATAGATCCCCCCGGCTTGGGACAGGGCGCCGATACGCAGTATTTT.

CDR3 DNA sequence: TGTGCCAGCAGTTTCAAGGGACTCAGCAATCAGCCCCAGCATTTT. Translation: CASSFKGLSNQPQHF. The rearrangement joins TRBV27 to TRBJ1-5, with TRBD1 as a possible D gene (5 bases). The germline CDR1 and CDR2 sequences are MNHEY and SMNVEV (reference sequence). This CDR3 spans 15 amino acids. The V end lost 3 bases, the J end lost 1 base, and 10 bases lay between the germline ends.

CDR3 nucleotide sequence: TGTGCCAGCAGTTTATCAACGGCAGGGGGCGAACGAGGCTACACCTTC. It specifies CASSLSTAGGERGYTF. The chain combines TRBV27 with TRBJ1-2; the match to TRBD1 covers 8 bases. The trim removed 0 bases at V and 8 bases at J, leaving 11 bases unmatched. The length of the CDR3 is 16 residues. CDR1 is MNHEY and CDR2 is SMNVEV in the germline V gene (reference sequence).

V is TRBV7-9 and J is TRBJ1-2; no definite D call. The CDR3 runs 15 residues. Between the trimmed V and J ends, which lost 0 bases and 5 bases, there was a span of 13 bases. Germline CDR1 SEHNR, CDR2 FQNEAQ (reference sequence). CDR3 protein: CASSLAEGSRYGYTF. The CDR3 DNA sequence: TGTGCCAGCAGCTTAGCGGAGGGCAGTAGGTATGGCTACACCTTC.

The gene calls are TRBV11-2 and TRBJ2-1; either TRBD1 or TRBD2 may supply D (6 bases each). V lost 7 bases and J 0 bases, leaving 19 bases between the germline ends. CDR3 length equals 17 residues. Germline CDR1 SGHAT, CDR2 FQNNGV. CDR3 residues: CASTPGAGLSSYNEQFF. CDR3 DNA: TGTGCCAGCACCCCGGGGGCGGGGTTGAGCTCCTACAATGAGCAGTTCTTC.

This clone came up once. The V and J genes are TRBV10-3 and TRBJ2-3; TRBD2 might be the D (5 bases). Deletions cut 6 bases from V and 3 bases from J, with 7 bases between. Germline V lookup: CDR1 ENHRY, CDR2 SYGVKD. The CDR3 contains 12 residues. CDR3 residues: CAIRSGTDTQYF. For the CDR3, the DNA is TGTGCCATCAGGTCGGGGACAGATACGCAGTATTTT.

V gene TRBV4-3 combines with J gene TRBJ2-7; D possibly corresponds to TRBD1 (5 bases). This CDR3 is 15 amino acids long. The V and J ends lost 0 bases and 4 bases respectively, with 13 bases between them. Germline V lookup: CDR1 LGHNA, CDR2 YSLEER. Written as DNA, the CDR3 is TGCGCCAGCAGCCAAGAAGCGACAGATCGGTACGAGCAGTACTTC. Its translation is CASSQEATDRYEQYF.

V and J are TRBV5-1 and TRBJ2-5; D is undetermined. CDR1 and CDR2 (germline): SGHRS, YFSETQ. V was shortened by 2 bases and J by 0 bases, with 11 bases between the two germline ends. The CDR3 has 15 amino acids. The CDR3 coding sequence is TGCGCCAGCAGCTTTCCGACGGAGTACCAAGAGACCCAGTACTTC. This sequence encodes CASSFPTEYQETQYF.